The following is a T cell receptor beta chain sequence with its context. The source of the sample is a study of control samples from healthy donors and cancer patients. Germline CDR1 and CDR2: MNHEY and SVGAGI. The CDR3 spans 13 residues. The trim removed 3 bases at V and 7 bases at J, leaving 3 bases unmatched. The assay was immunoSEQ multiplex PCR, and TCRdb's table has in-frame clones only and misses some. The sample carries tens of thousands of clones, 84% recorded once. This TCR came from a man aged 55-75 years with head and neck cancer. This chain uses TRBV6-5 with TRBJ2-1; 7 bases map to TRBD2. Source material: PBMCs. CDR3 region: CASSYYGRNEQFF. CDR3 nucleotides: TGTGCCAGCAGTTATTACGGGAGGAATGAGCAGTTCTTC.